This T cell receptor beta chain was found in a study of Ad26.COV2.S vaccination and SARS-CoV-2 variants. Study details: The study gave Ad26.COV2.S intramuscularly, once or twice 56 days apart. Study-wide findings and caveats: Reported post-vaccination CD8+ and CD4+ T cell responses to spike showed substantial breadth.

Comment on this clone: Its specificity is not known.

Treatment in this sample: about 20 received Ad26.COV2.S at low or high dose, single or two shots; roughly 5 received placebo; per-sample allocation not given. All samples were drawn on day 63, counting from the first vaccine or placebo injection. TCRdb's copy holds only in-frame clones and misses some; the assay was immunoSEQ multiplex PCR. The sample records 300,000 to 400,000 clones, about nine tenths being singletons. Germline-derived CDR1 and CDR2 are SGHTS and YDEGEE. The V and J ends lost 6 bases and 0 bases respectively, with 12 bases between them. This CDR3 has 15 residues. The V call is TRBV5-8, the J call TRBJ1-4; D gene ambiguous. Sequencing was performed on peripheral blood, taken in a trial of Ad26.COV2.S vaccine versus placebo. This sequence was found in a person between 18 and 59 years old who received the Ad26.COV2.S COVID-19 vaccine or a placebo. The DNA for the CDR3 is TGTGCCAGCACCGAAGGAGGACCAACTAATGAAAAACTGTTTTTT. Protein: CASTEGGPTNEKLFF.